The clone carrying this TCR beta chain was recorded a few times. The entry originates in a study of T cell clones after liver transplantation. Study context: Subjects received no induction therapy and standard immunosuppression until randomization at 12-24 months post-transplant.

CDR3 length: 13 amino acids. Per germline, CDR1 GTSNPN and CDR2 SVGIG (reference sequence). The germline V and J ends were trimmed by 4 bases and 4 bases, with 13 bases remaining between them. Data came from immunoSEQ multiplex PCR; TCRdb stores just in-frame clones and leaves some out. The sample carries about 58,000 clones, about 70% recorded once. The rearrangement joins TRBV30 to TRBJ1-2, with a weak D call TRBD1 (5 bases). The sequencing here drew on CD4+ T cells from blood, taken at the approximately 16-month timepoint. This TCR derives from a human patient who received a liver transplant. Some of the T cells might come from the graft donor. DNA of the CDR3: TGTGCCTGGAAAGTCGAAAGGGGCTATGGCTACACCTTC. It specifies CAWKVERGYGYTF.